This T cell receptor beta chain was identified in a study of T cells in Graves' hyperthyroidism and ophthalmopathy. Study-wide findings and caveats: Ophthalmopathy was distinguished from stable hyperthyroidism by 13 V-J signatures. Expanded thyroid clonotypes (above 0.001) were mostly also found in blood.

This clonotype was seen a few times. The antigen is undetermined. CDR3 size: 13 residues. CDR1 is LNHDA, CDR2 SQIVND, per germline (reference sequence). V lost 7 bases to trimming and J lost 6 bases, with 13 bases between them. Calling Graves' hyperthyroidism stable meant ophthalmopathy did not progress within 18 months. Cells are PBMCs isolated from around 10 ml of fresh blood. RNA transcripts served as the template for amplifying TCR beta CDR3 regions. A set of HTBI primers served as the primers for a first-round RT-PCR of the TCR CDR3. TCRdb analysed the multiplex PCR reads with MiXCR anew, one entry per CDR3 protein. This sample has 700,000 or so distinct CDR3 sequences, with roughly 15% found just once.

This receptor was taken from a man aged 18 to 30 with Graves' hyperthyroidism. The sequenced material came from blood. The chain employs TRBV19 and TRBJ1-5, with a possible D match to TRBD1 (5 bases). The CDR3 DNA sequence: TGTGCCAGTAACGCAGGGAGAGGTCAGCCCCAGCATTTT. It specifies CASNAGRGQPQHF.